This entry describes one T cell receptor (beta chain). The target antigen is unknown. RNA totalling about 0.45 to 1 ug underwent reverse transcription with random hexamers. A multiplex approach, immunoSEQ multiplex PCR, amplified TCR beta CDR3 across 54 Vbeta and 13 Jbeta. From the immunoSEQ multiplex PCR reads, TCRdb called clonotypes with MiXCR, one entry per CDR3 protein. The sample has 120,000 or so distinct CDR3 sequences, about 95% seen once. Trimming removed 6 bases at V and 4 bases at J, with 19 bases between. Germline CDR1 is MDHEN and CDR2 is SYDVKM. The CDR3 runs to 16 residues. The record originates from a study of CD8 T cells in Susac syndrome. Sequencing of TCR beta was performed on blood CD8+ T cells and on blood CD4+ T cells. Study findings and constraints: An acknowledgment was made by the study that its TCR sequencing and HLA analysis involved relatively few individuals.

The sequence came from a human donor in good health. The rearrangement joins TRBV28 to TRBJ1-5; a possible D gene is TRBD1 (5 bases). Sequencing was carried out using CD4+ T cells from PBMCs. CDR3 nucleotides: TGTGCCAGCAGCCCTCCAGGAGGGACTAATAATCAGCCCCAGCATTTT. Its translation is CASSPPGGTNNQPQHF.